The 11 T cell receptor beta chains listed next were all sequenced from one sample in a study of cytomegalovirus exposure and HLA in healthy donors. Libraries were prepared by immunoSEQ multiplex PCR; TCRdb keeps only in-frame clonotypes and omits some of them. The sample carries 100,000 to 130,000 clones, around 95% recorded once. The sequenced sample consisted of PBMCs. The source of these receptors is a woman between 18 and 29 years old in good health and CMV-seronegative.

The chain uses TRBV2 and TRBJ2-3; TRBD1 agrees at 10 bases. There are 14 residues in the CDR3. The junction had 6 bases not matched to a gene; V was cut back by 7 bases and J by 5 bases. CDR1 and CDR2 from the germline V gene are SNHLY and FYNNEI. In DNA, the CDR3 is TGTGCCAGCAATAGGGACAGGGGTAGAGATACGCAGTATTTT. Translating it yields CASNRDRGRDTQYF.

The chain couples TRBV19 to TRBJ1-1; TRBD1 matches 8 bases. V shed 4 bases, J shed 4 bases, and the junction held 5 bases outside the gene matches. From germline, CDR1 is LNHDA and CDR2 SQIVND (reference sequence). This CDR3 contains 14 residues. This CDR3 is CASSTRGLGTEAFF. The CDR3 DNA reads as TGTGCCAGTAGTACCAGGGGGCTTGGCACTGAAGCTTTCTTT.

As DNA, the CDR3 is TGTGCCAGCACCCCGGGGGGCAGGGTATATGGCTACACCTTC. Translation: CASTPGGRVYGYTF. The gene calls are TRBV28 and TRBJ1-2; the D gene is possibly TRBD1 (6 bases). V was pared by 7 bases and J by 5 bases, with 17 bases between. CDR3 size: 14 residues. Per the germline V gene, CDR1 is MDHEN and CDR2 is SYDVKM.

DNA for the CDR3: TGTGCCTGGATGCGAGGGGGCGGCGACTATGGCTACACCTTC. Protein: CAWMRGGGDYGYTF. The chain is built from TRBV30 and TRBJ1-2; TRBD1 matches 7 bases. Germline V gene lookup returns CDR1 GTSNPN and CDR2 SVGIG (reference sequence). J gave up 3 bases and V 4 bases, and 8 bases lay outside the gene matches. The CDR3 covers 14 residues. Full variable domain (remainder filled in from reference TRBV30 and TRBJ1-2): SQTIHQWPATLVQPVGSPLSLECTVEGTSNPNLYWYRQAAGRGLQLLFYSVGIGQISSEVPQNLSASRPQDRQFILSSKKLLLSDSGFYLCAWMRGGGDYGYTFGSGTRLTVV.

The rearrangement links TRBV5-1 to TRBJ2-7; the match to TRBD1 covers 11 bases. V lost 4 bases and J lost 4; bases outside the gene matches: 4. Germline CDR1 and CDR2: SGHRS and YFSETQ. The CDR3 length is 14 residues. The CDR3 sequence: CASSTGDRGYEQYF. For the CDR3, the DNA is TGCGCCAGCAGCACAGGGGACAGGGGGTACGAGCAGTACTTC.

The chain combines TRBV5-4 with TRBJ1-2, with 8 nucleotides matching TRBD1. There are 13 residues in the CDR3. CDR1 SGHNT and CDR2 YYREEE come from the germline V gene (reference sequence). Trimming took 3 bases from V and 6 from J; bases not matched to a gene: 4. CDR3 loop: CASSSTGVHGYTF. CDR3 nucleotides: TGTGCCAGCAGCTCGACAGGGGTTCATGGCTACACCTTC. The full variable domain, in which reference TRBV5-4 and TRBJ1-2 provide the parts outside the CDR3, is ETGVTQSPTHLIKTRGQQVTLRCSSQSGHNTVSWYQQALGQGPQFIFQYYREEENGRGNFPPRFSGLQFPNYSSELNVNALELDDSALYLCASSSTGVHGYTFGSGTRLTVV.

The chain recombines TRBV11-2 with TRBJ2-7; D is uncertain. V lost 0 bases and J 5 bases, leaving 11 bases between the germline ends. Germline V gives CDR1 SGHAT, CDR2 FQNNGV. The CDR3 contains 14 residues. CDR3 coding DNA: TGTGCCAGCAGCTTAGATCTTCAGGCCAACGAGCAGTACTTC. It specifies CASSLDLQANEQYF.

The chain recombines TRBV11-2 with TRBJ2-5, with D uncertain. Trimming cost V 0 bases and J 5 bases, with 7 bases left between them. The CDR3 contains 13 residues. Germline loops: CDR1 SGHAT, CDR2 FQNNGV. CDR3 sequence: CASSLEFSETQYF. The CDR3 DNA follows: TGTGCCAGCAGCTTAGAATTTAGCGAGACCCAGTACTTC.

V usage is TRBV12-5 and J usage is TRBJ1-5; no reliable D call. Trimming left V 0 bases short and J 12 bases short, with 9 bases between. This CDR3 contains 12 residues. CDR1 is LGHNT and CDR2 is FRNRAP in the germline V gene. Here the CDR3 reads CASGLVGELQHF. In DNA form, the CDR3 reads TGTGCTAGTGGTTTGGTAGGAGAGCTCCAGCATTTT.

CDR3 protein: CASSLGFATVNTEAFF. In DNA form, the CDR3 reads TGCGCCAGCAGCTTGGGGTTCGCGACAGTGAACACTGAAGCTTTCTTT. The rearrangement links TRBV5-1 to TRBJ1-1; the D gene is possibly TRBD1 (5 bases). Trimming took 0 bases from V and 0 from J, leaving 12 bases between them. The length of the CDR3 is 16 residues. The V gene's germline CDR1 is SGHRS and CDR2 YFSETQ. Using reference TRBV5-1 and TRBJ1-1 for the parts outside the CDR3, the full variable domain is KAGVTQTPRYLIKTRGQQVTLSCSPISGHRSVSWYQQTPGQGLQFLFEYFSETQRNKGNFPGRFSGRQFSNSRSEMNVSTLELGDSALYLCASSLGFATVNTEAFFGQGTRLTVV.

This chain uses TRBV25-1 with TRBJ1-2; tentative D call: TRBD1 (6 bases). Trimming left V 4 bases short and J 7 bases short, with 10 bases between. The germline V gene encodes CDR1 MGHDK and CDR2 SYGVNS. The CDR3 runs 12 residues. The chain's CDR3 is CASSGGQGGYTF. The CDR3 DNA reads TGTGCCAGCAGTGGGGGGCAGGGTGGCTACACCTTC.